Listed below are T cell receptor beta chains from one sample, sequenced in a study of cytomegalovirus exposure and HLA in healthy donors. Libraries were prepared by immunoSEQ multiplex PCR; TCRdb keeps only in-frame clonotypes and omits some of them. The sample lists some 150,000 clones; 75% to 90% were seen once. Specimen: PBMCs. These receptors all stem from a woman aged 25 to 39 in good health and CMV-seronegative. The CDR3 runs from the conserved cysteine through the conserved F or W. Fields, in order: V gene, CDR3 length, D gene, J gene, clone size, CDR3 protein, CDR3 DNA. A D gene is named only where the DNA matches it firmly. Expanded clones are given a class, and other clones once, few, many or no size at all.

v_call: TRBV6-6; cdr3_length: 12; d_call: -; j_call: TRBJ1-1; clone_size: -; cdr3_aa: CASHSDGMSAFF; cdr3_nt: TGTGCCAGCCATTCGGACGGGATGTCAGCTTTCTTT
v_call: TRBV2; cdr3_length: 15; d_call: TRBD1; j_call: TRBJ1-5; clone_size: -; cdr3_aa: CASGGTVYSNQPQHF; cdr3_nt: TGTGCCAGCGGGGGGACAGTCTATAGCAATCAGCCCCAGCATTTT
v_call: TRBV4-3; cdr3_length: 15; d_call: -; j_call: TRBJ2-7; clone_size: few; cdr3_aa: CASSLLREVSSEQYF; cdr3_nt: TGCGCCAGCAGCCTCCTTCGAGAGGTATCTTCCGAGCAGTACTTC
v_call: TRBV7-3; cdr3_length: 16; d_call: TRBD1; j_call: TRBJ1-1; clone_size: -; cdr3_aa: CASSLNAGTGVSEAFF; cdr3_nt: TGTGCCAGCAGCTTGAACGCCGGGACAGGGGTATCTGAAGCTTTCTTT
v_call: TRBV6-5; cdr3_length: 13; d_call: -; j_call: TRBJ2-7; clone_size: -; cdr3_aa: CASPPENSNEQYF; cdr3_nt: TGTGCCAGCCCCCCCGAGAACAGTAACGAGCAGTACTTC
v_call: TRBV11-2; cdr3_length: 14; d_call: -; j_call: TRBJ2-2; clone_size: -; cdr3_aa: CASTREGVTGELFF; cdr3_nt: TGTGCCAGCACCAGGGAGGGGGTCACCGGGGAGCTGTTTTTT
v_call: TRBV5-1; cdr3_length: 13; d_call: -; j_call: TRBJ2-5; clone_size: -; cdr3_aa: CASSPGGRETQYF; cdr3_nt: TGCGCCAGCAGTCCGGGGGGCCGGGAGACCCAGTACTTC
v_call: TRBV6-1; cdr3_length: 17; d_call: TRBD1; j_call: TRBJ2-4; clone_size: -; cdr3_aa: CASSEVPGGESKNIQYF; cdr3_nt: TGTGCCAGCAGTGAAGTTCCAGGGGGCGAGTCCAAAAACATTCAGTACTTC
v_call: TRBV15; cdr3_length: 15; d_call: TRBD2; j_call: TRBJ2-1; clone_size: -; cdr3_aa: CATSRRSGVHNEQFF; cdr3_nt: TGTGCCACCAGCAGAAGGAGCGGGGTCCACAATGAGCAGTTCTTC
v_call: TRBV5-1; cdr3_length: 13; d_call: -; j_call: TRBJ2-4; clone_size: -; cdr3_aa: CASSLGLGDIQYF; cdr3_nt: TGCGCCAGCAGCTTGGGGCTCGGGGACATTCAGTACTTC
v_call: TRBV7-3; cdr3_length: 14; d_call: TRBD2; j_call: TRBJ2-1; clone_size: -; cdr3_aa: CASSSGTSYNEQFF; cdr3_nt: TGTGCCAGCAGCAGCGGGACTTCCTACAATGAGCAGTTCTTC
v_call: TRBV4-3; cdr3_length: 17; d_call: TRBD1; j_call: TRBJ2-1; clone_size: -; cdr3_aa: CASSQEWAGGAYNEQFF; cdr3_nt: TGCGCCAGCAGCCAAGAATGGGCAGGGGGCGCCTACAATGAGCAGTTCTTC
v_call: TRBV11-2; cdr3_length: 12; d_call: TRBD1; j_call: TRBJ1-1; clone_size: -; cdr3_aa: CASSFGQGKAFF; cdr3_nt: TGTGCCAGCAGCTTCGGACAGGGAAAAGCTTTCTTT
v_call: TRBV9; cdr3_length: 15; d_call: TRBD2; j_call: TRBJ2-3; clone_size: -; cdr3_aa: CASSVEASGRDTQYF; cdr3_nt: TGTGCCAGCAGCGTAGAAGCTAGCGGGAGGGATACGCAGTATTTT
v_call: TRBV28; cdr3_length: 15; d_call: TRBD1; j_call: TRBJ2-2; clone_size: -; cdr3_aa: CASSAHRGDTGELFF; cdr3_nt: TGTGCCAGCAGTGCCCACAGGGGGGACACCGGGGAGCTGTTTTTT
v_call: TRBV5-4; cdr3_length: 15; d_call: TRBD2; j_call: TRBJ2-7; clone_size: -; cdr3_aa: CASSLRLAGGYEQYF; cdr3_nt: TGTGCCAGCAGCTTGAGACTAGCGGGGGGCTACGAGCAGTACTTC
v_call: TRBV5-4; cdr3_length: 14; d_call: -; j_call: TRBJ1-3; clone_size: -; cdr3_aa: CASSNFISGNTIYF; cdr3_nt: TGTGCCAGCAGCAATTTTATCTCTGGAAACACCATATATTTT
v_call: TRBV19; cdr3_length: 13; d_call: -; j_call: TRBJ1-5; clone_size: -; cdr3_aa: CASSMGSYQPQHF; cdr3_nt: TGTGCCAGTAGTATGGGTAGCTATCAGCCCCAGCATTTT
v_call: TRBV5-1; cdr3_length: 16; d_call: TRBD1; j_call: TRBJ1-1; clone_size: few; cdr3_aa: CASSLVETGESTEAFF; cdr3_nt: TGCGCCAGCAGCTTGGTAGAGACAGGGGAATCCACTGAAGCTTTCTTT
v_call: TRBV10-3; cdr3_length: 14; d_call: TRBD1; j_call: TRBJ2-5; clone_size: -; cdr3_aa: CAIREGRGQETQYF; cdr3_nt: TGTGCCATCCGCGAGGGCAGGGGGCAAGAGACCCAGTACTTC
v_call: TRBV7-2; cdr3_length: 15; d_call: -; j_call: TRBJ2-2; clone_size: -; cdr3_aa: CASRTEGAGTGELFF; cdr3_nt: TGTGCCAGCAGGACCGAGGGGGCGGGAACCGGGGAGCTGTTTTTT
v_call: TRBV27; cdr3_length: 15; d_call: TRBD1; j_call: TRBJ1-2; clone_size: -; cdr3_aa: CASSPRTGADYGYTF; cdr3_nt: TGTGCCAGCAGTCCCCGGACAGGGGCTGACTATGGCTACACCTTC
v_call: TRBV29-1; cdr3_length: 12; d_call: -; j_call: TRBJ2-7; clone_size: -; cdr3_aa: CSVVVLAGEQYF; cdr3_nt: TGCAGCGTTGTTGTGTTGGCTGGCGAGCAGTACTTC
v_call: TRBV5-8; cdr3_length: 18; d_call: TRBD2; j_call: TRBJ2-5; clone_size: -; cdr3_aa: CASSWGTSGSLGQETQYF; cdr3_nt: TGTGCCAGCAGCTGGGGGACTAGCGGGAGTTTGGGTCAAGAGACCCAGTACTTC
v_call: TRBV19; cdr3_length: 14; d_call: -; j_call: TRBJ1-3; clone_size: -; cdr3_aa: CASIPNGPGNTIYF; cdr3_nt: TGTGCCAGTATTCCTAACGGTCCAGGAAACACCATATATTTT
v_call: TRBV7-3; cdr3_length: 14; d_call: -; j_call: TRBJ1-1; clone_size: -; cdr3_aa: CASSLGATSTEAFF; cdr3_nt: TGTGCCAGCAGCTTAGGGGCCACGAGCACTGAAGCTTTCTTT
v_call: TRBV7-2; cdr3_length: 16; d_call: TRBD2; j_call: TRBJ2-3; clone_size: -; cdr3_aa: CASSFLAGGYTDTQYF; cdr3_nt: TGTGCCAGCAGCTTTCTAGCGGGGGGCTACACAGATACGCAGTATTTT
v_call: TRBV6-6; cdr3_length: 16; d_call: -; j_call: TRBJ1-1; clone_size: -; cdr3_aa: CASSRTKGTVHTEAFF; cdr3_nt: TGTGCCAGCAGCCGAACTAAAGGGACTGTCCACACTGAAGCTTTCTTT
v_call: TRBV18; cdr3_length: 16; d_call: TRBD2; j_call: TRBJ2-3; clone_size: once; cdr3_aa: CASSPQLSGRLDTQYF; cdr3_nt: TGTGCCAGCTCACCACAGTTAAGCGGGAGGTTAGATACGCAGTATTTT
v_call: TRBV7-2; cdr3_length: 12; d_call: TRBD2; j_call: TRBJ2-7; clone_size: once; cdr3_aa: CASSHSGGAVYF; cdr3_nt: TGTGCCAGCAGTCATAGCGGGGGGGCGGTGTACTTC
v_call: TRBV5-1; cdr3_length: 15; d_call: TRBD1; j_call: TRBJ2-7; clone_size: -; cdr3_aa: CASSAGDRVAYGQYF; cdr3_nt: TGCGCCAGCAGCGCCGGAGACAGGGTTGCCTACGGGCAGTACTTC
v_call: TRBV5-4; cdr3_length: 14; d_call: -; j_call: TRBJ1-1; clone_size: -; cdr3_aa: CASSTRLGSTEAFF; cdr3_nt: TGTGCCAGCAGCACACGACTAGGGAGTACTGAAGCTTTCTTT
v_call: TRBV27; cdr3_length: 14; d_call: -; j_call: TRBJ1-5; clone_size: -; cdr3_aa: CASSLGGSGQPQHF; cdr3_nt: TGTGCCAGCAGTTTAGGTGGGTCGGGTCAGCCCCAGCATTTT
v_call: TRBV10-3; cdr3_length: 13; d_call: TRBD1; j_call: TRBJ2-7; clone_size: -; cdr3_aa: CATGGQGFYEQYF; cdr3_nt: TGTGCCACCGGGGGACAGGGGTTTTACGAGCAGTACTTC
v_call: TRBV14; cdr3_length: 12; d_call: -; j_call: TRBJ1-1; clone_size: -; cdr3_aa: CASSQGASEAFF; cdr3_nt: TGTGCCAGCAGCCAAGGGGCGAGTGAAGCTTTCTTT
v_call: TRBV5-1; cdr3_length: 17; d_call: TRBD2; j_call: TRBJ2-5; clone_size: -; cdr3_aa: CASSLGGTSGGVETQYF; cdr3_nt: TGCGCCAGCAGCTTGGGGGGGACTAGCGGGGGCGTCGAGACCCAGTACTTC
v_call: TRBV18; cdr3_length: 14; d_call: -; j_call: TRBJ1-1; clone_size: -; cdr3_aa: CASSPRAENTEAFF; cdr3_nt: TGTGCCAGCTCACCACGGGCAGAGAACACTGAAGCTTTCTTT
v_call: TRBV10-3; cdr3_length: 17; d_call: -; j_call: TRBJ1-4; clone_size: -; cdr3_aa: CAITSGFRRGVNEKLFF; cdr3_nt: TGTGCCATCACCTCTGGGTTTAGGCGGGGCGTTAATGAAAAACTGTTTTTT
v_call: TRBV11-3; cdr3_length: 16; d_call: -; j_call: TRBJ2-3; clone_size: -; cdr3_aa: CASSPTRGLHTDTQYF; cdr3_nt: TGCGCCAGCAGCCCCACCCGGGGACTTCACACAGATACGCAGTATTTT
v_call: TRBV4-2; cdr3_length: 15; d_call: TRBD2; j_call: TRBJ2-3; clone_size: -; cdr3_aa: CASSQARGGTDTQYF; cdr3_nt: TGTGCCAGCAGCCAAGCCCGCGGGGGGACAGATACGCAGTATTTT
v_call: TRBV7-9; cdr3_length: 18; d_call: -; j_call: TRBJ2-1; clone_size: -; cdr3_aa: CASSGRGLSRAGYNEQFF; cdr3_nt: TGTGCCAGCAGCGGCAGGGGTCTGAGCCGGGCCGGCTACAATGAGCAGTTCTTC